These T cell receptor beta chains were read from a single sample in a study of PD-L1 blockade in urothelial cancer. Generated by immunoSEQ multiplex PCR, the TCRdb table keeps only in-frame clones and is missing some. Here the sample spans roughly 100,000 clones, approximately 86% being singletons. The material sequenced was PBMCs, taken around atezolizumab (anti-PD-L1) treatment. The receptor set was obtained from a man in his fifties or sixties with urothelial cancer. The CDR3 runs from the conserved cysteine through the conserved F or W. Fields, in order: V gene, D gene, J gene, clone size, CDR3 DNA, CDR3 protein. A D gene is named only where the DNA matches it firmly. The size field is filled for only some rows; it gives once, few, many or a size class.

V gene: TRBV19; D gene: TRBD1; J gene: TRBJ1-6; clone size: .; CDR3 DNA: TGTGCCAGTAGTAGGGACAGCGAGAATTCACCCCTCCACTTT; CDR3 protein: CASSRDSENSPLHF
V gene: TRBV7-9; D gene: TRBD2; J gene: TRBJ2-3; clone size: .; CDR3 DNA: TGTGCCAGCAGCTTAGCACTAGCGGGTACAGATACGCAGTATTTT; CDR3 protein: CASSLALAGTDTQYF
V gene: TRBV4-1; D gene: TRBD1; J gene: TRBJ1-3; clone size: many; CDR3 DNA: TGCGCCAGCAGCCGACCGGGACAGGACCCTGGAAACACCATATATTTT; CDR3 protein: CASSRPGQDPGNTIYF
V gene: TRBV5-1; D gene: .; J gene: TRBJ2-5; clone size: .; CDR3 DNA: TGCGCCAGCAGCCGGGGACAATTAGAGACCCAGTACTTC; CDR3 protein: CASSRGQLETQYF
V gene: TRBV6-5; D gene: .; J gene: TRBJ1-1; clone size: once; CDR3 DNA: TGTGCCAGCAGTTACTCCGGGGGCACTGAAGCTTTCTTT; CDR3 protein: CASSYSGGTEAFF
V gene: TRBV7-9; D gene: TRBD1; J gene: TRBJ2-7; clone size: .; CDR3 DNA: TGTGCCAGCAGCCCCGGACAGGGCTACGAGCAGTACTTC; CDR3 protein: CASSPGQGYEQYF
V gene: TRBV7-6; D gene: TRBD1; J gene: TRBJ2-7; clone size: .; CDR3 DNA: TGTGCCAGCAGCCCAGACAGGGTATTAGGAGAGCAGTACTTC; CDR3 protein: CASSPDRVLGEQYF
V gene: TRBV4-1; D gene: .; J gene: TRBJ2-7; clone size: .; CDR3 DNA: TGCGCCAGCAGCCAAGACGCGCCCCGCTACGAGCAGTACTTC; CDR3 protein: CASSQDAPRYEQYF
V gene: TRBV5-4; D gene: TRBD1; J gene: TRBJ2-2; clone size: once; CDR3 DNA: TGTGCCAGCAGCTGGACAGGCACCGGGGAGCTGTTTTTT; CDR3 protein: CASSWTGTGELFF
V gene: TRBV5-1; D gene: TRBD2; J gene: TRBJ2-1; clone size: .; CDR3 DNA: TGCGCCAGCAGCGCGGGGGGGACTAGCGGGAACAATGAGCAGTTCTTC; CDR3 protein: CASSAGGTSGNNEQFF
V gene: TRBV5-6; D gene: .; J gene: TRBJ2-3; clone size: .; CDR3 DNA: TGTGCCAGCAGCTTGTTCGGAGATACGCAGTATTTT; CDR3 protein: CASSLFGDTQYF
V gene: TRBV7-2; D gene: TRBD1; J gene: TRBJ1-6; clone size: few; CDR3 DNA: TGTGCCAGCAGAAAAGGGGGCTATTCACCCCTCCACTTT; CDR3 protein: CASRKGGYSPLHF
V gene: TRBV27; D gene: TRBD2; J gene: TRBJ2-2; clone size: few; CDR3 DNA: TGTGCCAGCAGTTTACAGGCGGGAGGGCCGGAAACCGGGGAGCTGTTTTTT; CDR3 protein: CASSLQAGGPETGELFF
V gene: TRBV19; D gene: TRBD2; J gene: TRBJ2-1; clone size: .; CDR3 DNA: TGTGCCAGTAGTACCGGACTAGCGGGAGTCGTTTTGGGATCGAATGAGCAGTTCTTC; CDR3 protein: CASSTGLAGVVLGSNEQFF
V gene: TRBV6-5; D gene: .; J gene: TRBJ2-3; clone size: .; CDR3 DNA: TGTGCCAGCAGTTACCAGGTAGCGCGCACAGATACGCAGTATTTT; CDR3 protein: CASSYQVARTDTQYF
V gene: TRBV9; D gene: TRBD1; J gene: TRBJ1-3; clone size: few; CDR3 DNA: TGTGCCAGCAGGGGAACAGGGGGCGCTGGAAACACCATATATTTT; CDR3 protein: CASRGTGGAGNTIYF
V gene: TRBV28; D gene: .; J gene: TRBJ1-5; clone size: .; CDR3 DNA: TGTGCCAGCAGTTCTGGGGGCCAGCCCCAGCATTTT; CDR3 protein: CASSSGGQPQHF
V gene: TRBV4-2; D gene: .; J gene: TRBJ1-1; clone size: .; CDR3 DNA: TGTGCCAGCAGCCAAGATCTCGGCACTGAAGCTTTCTTT; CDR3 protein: CASSQDLGTEAFF
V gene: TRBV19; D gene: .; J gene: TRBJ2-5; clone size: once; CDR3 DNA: TGTGCCAGTAGTATTGGCGGGGTAGCCGAATTCGGGGAGACCCAGTACTTC; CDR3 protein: CASSIGGVAEFGETQYF
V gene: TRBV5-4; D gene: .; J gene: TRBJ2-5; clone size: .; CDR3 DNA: TGTGCCAGCAGGACAGGAAAAGAGACCCAGTACTTC; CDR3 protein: CASRTGKETQYF
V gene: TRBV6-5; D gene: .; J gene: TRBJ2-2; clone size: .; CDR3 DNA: TGTGCCAGCAGGAGACCGCTAGCGAACACCGGGGAGCTGTTTTTT; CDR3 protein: CASRRPLANTGELFF
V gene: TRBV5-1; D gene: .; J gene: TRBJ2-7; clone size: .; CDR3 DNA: TGCGCCAGCAGCTCCAACTCCTACGAGCAGTACTTC; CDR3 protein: CASSSNSYEQYF
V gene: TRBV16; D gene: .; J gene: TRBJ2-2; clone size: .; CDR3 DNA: TGTGCCAGCAGCAGAACGGGTATAAACACCGGGGAGCTGTTTTTT; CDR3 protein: CASSRTGINTGELFF
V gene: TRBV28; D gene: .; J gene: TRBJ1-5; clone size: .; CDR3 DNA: TGTGCCAGCAGCTCCCCGGGGAGGAGGGTCAATCAGCCCCAGCATTTT; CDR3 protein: CASSSPGRRVNQPQHF
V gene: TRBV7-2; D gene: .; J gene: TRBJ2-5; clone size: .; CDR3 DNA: TGTGCCAGCAGCCGGGGTAGCGTGGGGAGAGAGACCCAGTACTTC; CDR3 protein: CASSRGSVGRETQYF
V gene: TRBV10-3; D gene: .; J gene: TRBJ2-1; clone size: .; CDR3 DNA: TGTGCCATCCAGGGGCAGGGTAATGAGCAGTTCTTC; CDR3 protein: CAIQGQGNEQFF
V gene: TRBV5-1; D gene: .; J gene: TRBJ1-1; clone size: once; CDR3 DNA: TGCGCCAGCAGCTTGGCGCAGGGCTCTGAAGCTTTCTTT; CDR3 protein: CASSLAQGSEAFF
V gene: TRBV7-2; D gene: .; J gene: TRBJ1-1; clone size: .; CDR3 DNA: TGTGCCAGCAGCTTAGATAGGAGGAATGAAGCTTTCTTT; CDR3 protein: CASSLDRRNEAFF
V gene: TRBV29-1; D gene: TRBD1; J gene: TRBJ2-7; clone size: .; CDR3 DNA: TGCAGCGTTGTGGACAGGGGAGTTGTAGCCTACGAGCAGTACTTC; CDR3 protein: CSVVDRGVVAYEQYF
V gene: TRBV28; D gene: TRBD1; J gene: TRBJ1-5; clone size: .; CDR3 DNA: TGTGCCAGCAGCCGTCGGACAGGGGCTCAGCCCCAGCATTTT; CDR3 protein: CASSRRTGAQPQHF
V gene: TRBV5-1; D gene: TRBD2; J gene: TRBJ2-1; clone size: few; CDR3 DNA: TGCGCCAGCAGCACTGGACTAGCGGGAGAGGAGCAGTTCTTC; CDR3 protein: CASSTGLAGEEQFF
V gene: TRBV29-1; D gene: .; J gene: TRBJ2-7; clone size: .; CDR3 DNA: TGCAGCGTTGACCCCCCTGACAGGGCGGGGTACGAGCAGTACTTC; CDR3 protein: CSVDPPDRAGYEQYF
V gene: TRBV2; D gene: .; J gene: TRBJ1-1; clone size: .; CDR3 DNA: TGTGCCAGCAGTCTACAGGGCAGCACTGAAGCTTTCTTT; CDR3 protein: CASSLQGSTEAFF
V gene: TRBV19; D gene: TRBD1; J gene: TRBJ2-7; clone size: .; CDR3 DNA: TGTGCCAGTAGCCCCGGGCCTGGGACAGGCTCCTACGAGCAGTACTTC; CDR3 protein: CASSPGPGTGSYEQYF
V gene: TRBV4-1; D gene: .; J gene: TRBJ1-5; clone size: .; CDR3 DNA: TGCGCCAGCAGCCCCTTTTCTCTCGGACAAGGTCATCAGCCCCAGCATTTT; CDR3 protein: CASSPFSLGQGHQPQHF
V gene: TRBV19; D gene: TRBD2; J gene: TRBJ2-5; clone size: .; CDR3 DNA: TGTGCCAGTACTTTGGCGGGAGGGCCCGTTGAGACCCAGTACTTC; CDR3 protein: CASTLAGGPVETQYF
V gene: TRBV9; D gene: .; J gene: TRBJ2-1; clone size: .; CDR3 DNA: TGTGCCAGCAGCGCGGGACTGTCTCTATACAATGAGCAGTTCTTC; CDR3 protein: CASSAGLSLYNEQFF
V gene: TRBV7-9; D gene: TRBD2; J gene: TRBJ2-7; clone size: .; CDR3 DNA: TGTGCCAGCAGCTTAGACGGGACTAGAGTGTACGAGCAGTACTTC; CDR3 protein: CASSLDGTRVYEQYF
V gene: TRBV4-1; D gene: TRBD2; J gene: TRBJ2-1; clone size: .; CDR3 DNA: TGCGCCAGCAGCCATCAACTAGCGGGAGGGAACAATGAGCAGTTCTTC; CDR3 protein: CASSHQLAGGNNEQFF
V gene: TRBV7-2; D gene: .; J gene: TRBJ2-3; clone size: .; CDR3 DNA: TGTGCCAGCCGAGCGGAAAACACAGATACGCAGTATTTT; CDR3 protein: CASRAENTDTQYF
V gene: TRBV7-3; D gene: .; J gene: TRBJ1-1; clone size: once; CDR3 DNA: TGTGCCAGCAGCTTAGATGTAACAGCTGAAGCTTTCTTT; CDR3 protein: CASSLDVTAEAFF
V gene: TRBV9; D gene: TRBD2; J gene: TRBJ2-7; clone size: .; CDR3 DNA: TGTGCCAGCAGCGTAGGGGCGGGGGGCCCCAACTACGAGCAGTACTTC; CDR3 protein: CASSVGAGGPNYEQYF
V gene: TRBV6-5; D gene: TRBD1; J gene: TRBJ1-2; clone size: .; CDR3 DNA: TGTGCCAGCAGTCTGACAGGGGGCAGGGGCTACACCTTC; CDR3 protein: CASSLTGGRGYTF
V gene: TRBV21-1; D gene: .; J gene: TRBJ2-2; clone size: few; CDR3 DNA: TGTGCCAGCAGATATAGGGATCGGGGGGCGCCCACCGGGGAGCTGTTTTTT; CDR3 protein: CASRYRDRGAPTGELFF
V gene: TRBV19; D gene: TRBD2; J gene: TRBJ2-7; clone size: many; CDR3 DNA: TGTGCCAGTAGTATGAGTCTAGCGGGATCCTACGAGCAGTACTTC; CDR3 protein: CASSMSLAGSYEQYF
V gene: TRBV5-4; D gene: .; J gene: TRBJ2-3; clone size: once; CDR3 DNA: TGTGCCAGCAGCGCTATGCTAGAAAACACAGATACGCAGTATTTT; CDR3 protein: CASSAMLENTDTQYF
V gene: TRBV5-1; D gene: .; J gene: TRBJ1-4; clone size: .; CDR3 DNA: TGCGCCAGCAGCTCGGACAATAATGAAAAACTGTTTTTT; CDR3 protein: CASSSDNNEKLFF
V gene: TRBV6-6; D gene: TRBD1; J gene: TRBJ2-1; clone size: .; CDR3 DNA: TGTGCCAGCAGTTACGGGGACAGGGCCCTCTACAATGAGCAGTTCTTC; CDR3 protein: CASSYGDRALYNEQFF
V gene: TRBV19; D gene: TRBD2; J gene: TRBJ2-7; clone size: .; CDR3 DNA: TGTGCCAGTAGTAAAATACCAAGGGCTCAGCGGGACCTAATTTACGAGTCCGAGCAGTACTTC; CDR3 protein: CASSKIPRAQRDLIYESEQYF
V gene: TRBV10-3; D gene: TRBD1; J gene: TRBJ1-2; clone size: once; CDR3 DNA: TGTGCCATCAGAGCGACAGGGGGCTCCTATGGCTACACCTTC; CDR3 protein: CAIRATGGSYGYTF
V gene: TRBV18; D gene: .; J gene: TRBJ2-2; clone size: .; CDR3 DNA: TGTGCCAGCTCACCGTTCCCTGCAGGAACAACGAACACCGGGGAGCTGTTTTTT; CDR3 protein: CASSPFPAGTTNTGELFF
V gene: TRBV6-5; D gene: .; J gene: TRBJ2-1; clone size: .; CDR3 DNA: TGTGCCAGCAGTTCTCGGGGGACCTACAATGAGCAGTTCTTC; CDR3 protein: CASSSRGTYNEQFF
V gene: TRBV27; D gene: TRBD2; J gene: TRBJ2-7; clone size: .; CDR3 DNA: TGTGCCAGCAGTTCCGGGAGGGTCTACGAGCAGTACTTC; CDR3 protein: CASSSGRVYEQYF
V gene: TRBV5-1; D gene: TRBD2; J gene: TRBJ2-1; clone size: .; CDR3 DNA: TGCGCCAGCAGCTTGAGTAGCGGGAGAGACAATGAGCAGTTCTTC; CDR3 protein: CASSLSSGRDNEQFF
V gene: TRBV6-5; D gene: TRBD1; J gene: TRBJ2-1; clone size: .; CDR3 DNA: TGTGCCAGCAGTTACTCGAAAGGGGGCACGTACAATGAGCAGTTCTTC; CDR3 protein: CASSYSKGGTYNEQFF
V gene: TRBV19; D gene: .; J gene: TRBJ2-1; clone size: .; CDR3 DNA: TGTGCCAGTAGTATCGGCGGGCTCAATGAGCAGTTCTTC; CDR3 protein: CASSIGGLNEQFF
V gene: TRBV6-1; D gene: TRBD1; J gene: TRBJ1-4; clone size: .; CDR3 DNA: TGTGCCAGCAGTACTGGACAGGGAACTGAAAAACTGTTTTTT; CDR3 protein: CASSTGQGTEKLFF